This TCR beta chain is drawn from a study of blood T cells in healthy people across ages (dated by TCRdb to between 2015 and 2017). Regarding the complete study: In model experiments, template switching captured about one uniquely barcoded TCR beta cDNA molecule for every two T cells. Donors were grouped into four age groups: young (average roughly 15 years), middle-aged (about 38), aged (about 59) and long-lived (approximately 81). Donors of different ages were randomly distributed across sequencing lanes to avoid experimental bias. Using the same blood draw, the study looked at two additional independent replicas of 1 million unique cDNA reads for two donors, one aged 18 to 30 and the other aged 80 or older. To track age-related changes in TCR beta repertoire diversity, the study relied on deep sequencing normalized with unique cDNA molecular identifiers.

The germline V gene specifies KGHDR as CDR1 and SFDVKD as CDR2. At the junction V is shortened by 6 bases and J by 7 bases; bases outside the gene matches: 6. From the cysteine through the phenylalanine, the CDR3 covers 14 amino acids. Left in the record is the CDR3 DNA by itself, 42 bases read in frame from the first base. The approximately 39 donors, aged about 6 to 95 years, were systemically healthy Caucasian individuals from Russia. Each donor gave 9 to 10 milliliters of peripheral blood, collected into EDTA-treated Vacutainer tubes. Ficoll-Paque density-gradient centrifugation was used to isolate PBMCs, with at least 6 million obtained per sample. Trizol reagent was used to extract total RNA from the PBMCs, yielding at least 6 micrograms per sample. For every donor, flow cytometry on a PBMC aliquot measured the percentage of naive CD45RAhigh/CD27high T cells. Here is what the overall study found, with its caveats: Compared with the aged group, the long-lived group had more naive CD4+ T cells, fewer expanded clones and increased TCR diversity, suggesting age selection. As age increased, observed TCR beta diversity per million T cells dropped in a roughly linear way, and a significant reduction was already evident by age about 40. Observed TCR beta diversity correlated strongly with the percentage of naive T cells measured by flow cytometry. Total diversity estimates from one million sequenced T cells were considered lower bounds and underestimates. Bulk unsorted PBMC profiling prevented conclusive comparison of naive and antigen-experienced compartments. Donor CMV infection status was unknown, potentially confounding age-related changes in expanded clonotypes.

This clonotype has only a few counts. No antigen is known for it. No much larger clone exists at a distance of one base, and base qualities are not known. The library was prepared using 5' RACE. The sequencer was an Illumina HiSeq 2500. The second PCR ran for roughly 6 to 11 cycles and used a J-beta primer mix along with a sample-barcoded 5' primer. Each TCR beta cDNA molecule received a unique molecular identifier from a template-switch 5' adaptor carrying 12 random nucleotides. At least 2.5 million CDR3-containing paired-end reads were obtained from each sample. The Mint cDNA synthesis kit, primed by a TRBC-specific oligonucleotide, was used to synthesize first-strand cDNA from all RNA. After uracil-DNA glycosylase treatment, a first 18-cycle PCR used universal primers M1SS and BC2_uni_R on all cDNA. Processing in the source paper ran as follows. For normalization, 1 million high-quality reads were randomly selected from each sample, with every read carrying a distinct molecular identifier. Instead of being binned into consensus sequences, reads that shared molecular identifiers were thrown out. MiTCR, set to a Q25 quality threshold and the strictest error-elimination algorithm, was used for CDR3 identification, clonotype clustering and error correction. Lower-bound total TCR beta diversity was estimated with a nonparametric unseen species model using Euler transformation. The raw public reads went through TCRdb reprocessing: fastp at Q25, MiXCR clone calling, in-frame beta chains kept. Merged by CDR3 protein, the rows form single entries marked with the most common genes and DNA. These V and J calls derive from TCRdb rather than the authors' analysis. This sample has approximately 800,000 distinct CDR3 sequences in its table, and roughly three fifths of those were observed once. Together, the top ten hold around a quarter of the sample.

Sequencing was done on a sample of blood. The sequence joins TRBV24-1 to TRBJ2-1; TRBD2 fits 9 bases in the junction. The receptor comes from a man aged 40-50 years in good health. The DNA is TGTGCCACCAGTCACGGCGGGGGGGCGAATGAGCAGTTCTTC. It specifies CATSHGGGANEQFF.